What follows is one T cell receptor beta chain and its context. Antigen specificity is unknown. The source of the sample is a study of brain T cells in children with intractable seizures. The study's findings and limits: Pre- and post-surgery blood differed in depth, so pre-surgery absences may be undersampling. Viral specificity was inferred only from CDR3 similarity; HCMV serostatus was unknown.

Pre-surgery treatment included at least one anti-epileptic drug. The data were produced by immunoSEQ multiplex PCR, yet TCRdb's version contains in-frame clones alone and is incomplete. The sample yields approximately 60,000 clones, roughly 95% seen once. Germline-derived CDR1 and CDR2 are DFQATT and SNEGSKA (reference sequence). CDR3 length: 11 amino acids. V was clipped by 4 bases and J by 5 bases, with 6 bases between them. The V and J genes are TRBV20-1 and TRBJ2-1; the D is unclear. Material: peripheral blood, obtained at surgery. The receptor's source is a boy in the first two years of life with focal cortical dysplasia and intractable seizures. The CDR3 loop is CSAILNNEQFF. CDR3 bases: TGCAGTGCTATTTTGAACAATGAGCAGTTCTTC.